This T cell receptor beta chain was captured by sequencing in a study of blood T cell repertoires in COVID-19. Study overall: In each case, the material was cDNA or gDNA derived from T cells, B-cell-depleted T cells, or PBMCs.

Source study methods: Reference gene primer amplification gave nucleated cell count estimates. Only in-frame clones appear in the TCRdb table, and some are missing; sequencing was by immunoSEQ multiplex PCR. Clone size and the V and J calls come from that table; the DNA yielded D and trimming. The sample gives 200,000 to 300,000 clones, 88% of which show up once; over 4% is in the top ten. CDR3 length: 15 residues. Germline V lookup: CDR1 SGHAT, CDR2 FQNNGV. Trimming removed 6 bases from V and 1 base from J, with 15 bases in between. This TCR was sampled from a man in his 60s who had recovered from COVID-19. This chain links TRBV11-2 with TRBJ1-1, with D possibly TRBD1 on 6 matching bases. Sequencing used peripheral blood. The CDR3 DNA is TGTGCCAGCAGGCCAGGGCAGGGGTCGAACACTGAAGCTTTCTTT. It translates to CASRPGQGSNTEAFF.